This TCR beta chain was captured in a study of early T cells in non-severe SARS-CoV-2 infection. In its sample, this clonotype was seen a few times. TCRdb recomputed calls from the 5' RACE reads with MiXCR, one row per CDR3 protein. Among tens of thousands of distinct CDR3 sequences listed, approximately 12% were seen once. The sample was whole blood. This sequence was found in an adult who was a healthcare worker with PCR-confirmed SARS-CoV-2 infection or an uninfected control (not recorded which).

The CDR3, as DNA: TGTGCCAGCAGCTTTCCCCGGGAGGGCCTATATGAGCAGTTCTTC. It translates to CASSFPREGLYEQFF. This chain connects TRBV7-9 to TRBJ2-1; 8 bases fit TRBD2. The CDR3 spans 15 residues. The trim removed 3 bases at V and 8 bases at J, leaving 9 bases unmatched. Germline CDR1 is SEHNR and CDR2 is FQNEAQ (reference sequence).